In this sample, the clone carrying this T cell receptor beta chain turned up a few times. The junction had 12 bases not matched to a gene; V was cut back by 3 bases and J by 5 bases. The CDR3 extends over 16 amino acids. This sample was included in a study of T-cell reconstitution after alpha-beta-depleted transplantation in children. For TCRbeta, the library was prepared with unique molecular identifiers. A single record per CDR3 protein comes from TCRdb applying MiXCR to the PCR reads. In the table there are about 580,000 distinct CDR3 sequences, about 23% of which are singletons. The chain recombines TRBV12-3 or TRBV12-4 with TRBJ2-5, with 7 bases aligning to TRBD1. The material sequenced was PBMCs, mostly from graft donor cells, taken 360 days after TCRalphabeta/CD19-depleted stem cell transplant. The TCR comes from a boy under three years old who had a stem cell transplant for acute myeloid leukemia, so the T cells may come from the graft donor. CDR3 nucleotides: TGTGCCAGCAGTTTTGCCACTACAGGGGCCTGGGAGACCCAGTACTTC. Amino acids: CASSFATTGAWETQYF.